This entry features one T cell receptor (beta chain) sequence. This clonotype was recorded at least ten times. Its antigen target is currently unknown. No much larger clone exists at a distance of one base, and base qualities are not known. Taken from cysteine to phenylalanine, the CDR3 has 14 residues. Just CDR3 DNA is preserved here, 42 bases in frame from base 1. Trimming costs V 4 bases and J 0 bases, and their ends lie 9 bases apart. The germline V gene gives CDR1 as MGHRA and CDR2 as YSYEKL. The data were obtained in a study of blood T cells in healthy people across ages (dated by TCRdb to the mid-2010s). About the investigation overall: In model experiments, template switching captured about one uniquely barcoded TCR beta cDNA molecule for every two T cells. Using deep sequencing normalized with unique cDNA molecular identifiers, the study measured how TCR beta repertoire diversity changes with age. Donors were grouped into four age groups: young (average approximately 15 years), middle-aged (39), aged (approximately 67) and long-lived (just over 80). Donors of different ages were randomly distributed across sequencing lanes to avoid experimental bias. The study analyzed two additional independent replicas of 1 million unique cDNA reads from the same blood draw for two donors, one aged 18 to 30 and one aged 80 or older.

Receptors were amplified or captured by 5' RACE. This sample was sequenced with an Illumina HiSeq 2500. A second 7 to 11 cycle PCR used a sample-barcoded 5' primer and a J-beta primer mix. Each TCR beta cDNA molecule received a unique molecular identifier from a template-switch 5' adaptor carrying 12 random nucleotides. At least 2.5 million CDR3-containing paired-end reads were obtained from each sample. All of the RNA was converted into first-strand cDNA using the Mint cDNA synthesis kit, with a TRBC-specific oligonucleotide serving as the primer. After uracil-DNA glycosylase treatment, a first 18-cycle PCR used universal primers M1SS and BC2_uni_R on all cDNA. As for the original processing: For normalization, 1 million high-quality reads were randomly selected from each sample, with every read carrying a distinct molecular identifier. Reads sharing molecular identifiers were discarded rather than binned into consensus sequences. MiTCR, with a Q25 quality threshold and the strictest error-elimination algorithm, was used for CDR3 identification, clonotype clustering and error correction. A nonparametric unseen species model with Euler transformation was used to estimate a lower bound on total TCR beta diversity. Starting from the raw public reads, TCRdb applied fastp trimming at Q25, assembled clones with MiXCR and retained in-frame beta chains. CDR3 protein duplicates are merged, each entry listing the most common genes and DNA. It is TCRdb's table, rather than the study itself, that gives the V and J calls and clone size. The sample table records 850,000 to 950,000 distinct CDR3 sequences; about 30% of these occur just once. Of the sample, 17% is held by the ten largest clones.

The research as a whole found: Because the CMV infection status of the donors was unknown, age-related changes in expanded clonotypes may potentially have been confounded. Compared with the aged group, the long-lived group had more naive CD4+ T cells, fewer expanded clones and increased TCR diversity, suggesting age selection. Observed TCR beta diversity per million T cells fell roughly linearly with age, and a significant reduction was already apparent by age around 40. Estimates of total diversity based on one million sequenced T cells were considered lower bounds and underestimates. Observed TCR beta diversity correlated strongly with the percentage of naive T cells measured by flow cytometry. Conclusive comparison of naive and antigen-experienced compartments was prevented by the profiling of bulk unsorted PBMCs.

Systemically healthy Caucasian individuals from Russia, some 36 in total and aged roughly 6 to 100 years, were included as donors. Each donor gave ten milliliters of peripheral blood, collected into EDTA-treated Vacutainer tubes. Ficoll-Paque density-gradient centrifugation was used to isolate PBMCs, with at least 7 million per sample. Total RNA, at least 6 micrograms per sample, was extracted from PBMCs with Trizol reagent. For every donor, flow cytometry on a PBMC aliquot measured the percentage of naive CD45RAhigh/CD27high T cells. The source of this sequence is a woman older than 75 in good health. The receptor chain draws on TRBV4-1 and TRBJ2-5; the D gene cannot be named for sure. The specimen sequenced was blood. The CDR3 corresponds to CASSLSVYQETQYF. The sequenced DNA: TGCGCCAGCAGCCTATCAGTATACCAAGAGACCCAGTACTTC.